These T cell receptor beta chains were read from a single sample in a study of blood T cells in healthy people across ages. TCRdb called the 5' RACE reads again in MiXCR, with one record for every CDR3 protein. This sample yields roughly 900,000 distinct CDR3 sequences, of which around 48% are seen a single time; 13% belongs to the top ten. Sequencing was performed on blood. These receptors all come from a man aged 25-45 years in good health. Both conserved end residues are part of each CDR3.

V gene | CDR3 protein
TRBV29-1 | CSVAGTSGEETQYF
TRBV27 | CASSLMTGTGLDSPLHF
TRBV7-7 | CASASGFQETQYF
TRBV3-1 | CASSPRSGQGVYGYTF
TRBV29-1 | CSAGGNEQFF
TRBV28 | CASSKDREIYEQYF
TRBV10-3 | CAISEPGQGAYEQYF
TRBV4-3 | CASSQDAGPRETQYF
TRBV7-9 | CASVDGPYYEQYF
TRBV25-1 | CASEGQNSYEQYF
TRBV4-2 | CASSREISGANVLTF
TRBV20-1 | CSASRAGEYGYTF
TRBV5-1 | CASSNGQGLDTQYF
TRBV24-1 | CATSDFGGNTGELFF
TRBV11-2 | CASSPNRGHEQYF
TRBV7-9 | CASSTRGDEKLFF